Here is one T cell receptor beta chain with its context. What it binds is unknown. This entry comes from a study of T cell responses to AZD1222 COVID-19 vaccine. Study information: Second doses were pooled across both intervals (about 4 or about 12 weeks). Study-wide points: Without day 14 samples, only post-peak T cell repertoires were studied. White British donors predominated, females outnumbered males, and clonal diversity was possibly underestimated. Seropositive status at baseline applied to only 6 or 7 AZD1222 recipients.

Trimming removed 3 bases at V and 0 bases at J, with 9 bases between. Germline values: CDR1 SNHLY, CDR2 FYNNEI. The CDR3 extends over 15 amino acids. Clones were sequenced by immunoSEQ multiplex PCR, and TCRdb holds only the in-frame ones, with some missing. The table lists just under 55,000 clones, nearly 90% of them singletons. The TCR originated in an adult in good health. Sample: peripheral blood, taken on day 0 of AZD1222 vaccination. This chain uses TRBV2 with TRBJ2-1, with D tentatively TRBD2 (5 bases). The CDR3 protein is CASSEVGSSYNEQFF. CDR3 coding DNA: TGTGCCAGCAGTGAGGTTGGGAGCTCCTACAATGAGCAGTTCTTC.